A single sample is the source of the 21 T cell receptor beta chains below, sequenced in a study of T cells in localized non-small cell lung cancer. Repertoires were generated with immunoSEQ multiplex PCR, while TCRdb's copy carries only in-frame clones and drops some. The table records some 3,000 clones, over 25% of them present only once. The sequencing here drew on lung tumor tissue, taken before any cancer treatment. Receptors were obtained from a woman aged 40-69 years with stage I lung adenocarcinoma.

The genes are TRBV11-3 and TRBJ2-6; the D gene could be TRBD1 or TRBD2 (5 bases each). This CDR3 is built from 16 residues. V dropped 3 bases and J dropped 2 bases, with 11 bases sitting between them. Germline CDR1 is SGHNT and CDR2 is YENEEA. As DNA, the CDR3 is TGTGCCAGCAGCTTGGATGGGGGAACTGGGGCCAACGTCCTGACTTTC. Its translation is CASSLDGGTGANVLTF. The full variable domain, in which reference TRBV11-3 and TRBJ2-6 provide the parts outside the CDR3, is EAGVVQSPRYKIIEKKQPVAFWCNPISGHNTLYWYLQNLGQGPELLIRYENEEAVDDSQLPKDRFSAERLKGVDSTLKIQPAELGDSAVYLCASSLDGGTGANVLTFGAGSRLTVL.

This clone is labeled as medium-sized. V is TRBV11-3 and J is TRBJ1-2; weak D call: TRBD1 (5 bases). Trimming took 3 bases from V and 4 from J, leaving 18 bases between them. The CDR3 loop spans 16 amino acids. CDR1 is SGHNT and CDR2 is YENEEA in the germline V gene. In DNA, the CDR3 is TGTGCCAGCAGCTTGTGGGACCGACACACCGCCTATGGCTACACCTTC. Translating it yields CASSLWDRHTAYGYTF.

The CDR3: CAWSGASTTDTQYF. CDR3 sequence (DNA): TGTGCCTGGAGTGGGGCTTCCACCACAGATACGCAGTATTTT. V gene TRBV30 combines with J gene TRBJ2-3, with no clear D. Trimming shortened V by 1 base and J by 2 bases, and 10 bases separated the two germline ends. Germline V gene lookup returns CDR1 GTSNPN and CDR2 SVGIG (reference sequence). The CDR3 is 14 amino acids.

CDR3 bases: TGTGCCAGCAGTACAGAGTCTGGGGCCAACGTCCTGACTTTC. This gives the protein CASSTESGANVLTF. The chain combines TRBV11-3 with TRBJ2-6; D is undetermined. Trimming pared 6 bases from V and 1 base from J, leaving 7 bases between. The CDR3 is 14 amino acids. Germline V CDR1 and CDR2: SGHNT, YENEEA.

By proportion, this clone is medium-sized. The V gene is TRBV28, the J gene TRBJ2-7, with 10 bases aligning to TRBD2. The CDR3 covers 14 residues. The ends lost 8 bases at V and 6 bases at J; junction bases unmatched: 10. The germline V gene has CDR1 MDHEN and CDR2 SYDVKM. The CDR3 region has the DNA TGTGCCAGCCGGGGGGGACTAGCGACAAGCGAGCAGTACTTC. It codes for CASRGGLATSEQYF.

This chain uses TRBV28 with TRBJ2-3, with a possible D match to TRBD1 (6 bases). The CDR3 contains 12 residues. V lost 6 bases and J 6 bases, leaving 10 bases between the germline ends. Germline-derived CDR1 and CDR2 are MDHEN and SYDVKM. CDR3 nucleotide sequence: TGTGCCAGCAGCCACAGGGTTGATACGCAGTATTTT. Translated, it gives CASSHRVDTQYF.

The rearrangement joins TRBV5-1 to TRBJ1-1; maybe TRBD1 (5 bases). V lost 1 base and J lost 1, with 23 bases in between. This CDR3 is built from 19 residues. Germline lookup yields CDR1 SGHRS and CDR2 YFSETQ. The CDR3: CASSLWGDGAIDRNTEAFF. The CDR3 DNA reads as TGCGCCAGCAGCTTGTGGGGCGACGGGGCCATAGACCGGAACACTGAAGCTTTCTTT.

The chain joins TRBV11-3 to TRBJ2-2, with 9 bases fitting TRBD1. The CDR3 is made up of 16 amino acids. Unmatched junction bases numbered 3, after V lost 4 bases and J lost 0 bases. Germline V CDR1 and CDR2: SGHNT, YENEEA. This chain's CDR3 is CASSSRDRANTGELFF. In DNA form, the CDR3 reads TGTGCCAGCAGCTCCCGGGACAGGGCGAACACCGGGGAGCTGTTTTTT.

The chain has TRBV4-1 and TRBJ2-3; tentatively, D is TRBD2 (6 bases). The CDR3 totals 16 residues. Germline V lookup: CDR1 MGHRA, CDR2 YSYEKL. Trimming cost V 4 bases and J 3 bases, with 17 bases left between them. The CDR3 nucleotides read TGCGCCAGCAGCCGGGTACAGCAGGGAGGAACAGATACGCAGTATTTT. This encodes CASSRVQQGGTDTQYF.

This clone was detected a few times. V usage is TRBV5-1 and J usage is TRBJ2-1, with TRBD1 matching 9 bases. The CDR3 has 16 amino acids. J lost 5 bases, V lost 4 bases, and 10 bases had no gene match. Looked up from germline, CDR1 is SGHRS and CDR2 is YFSETQ. The CDR3 is CASSVGRQGDDNEQFF. The CDR3 DNA sequence: TGCGCCAGCAGCGTAGGTCGACAGGGGGACGACAATGAGCAGTTCTTC.

This clone was seen more than once but under ten times. The chain uses TRBV18 and TRBJ1-5; D possibly corresponds to TRBD1 (6 bases). The CDR3 contains 14 residues. Per the germline V gene, CDR1 is KGHSH and CDR2 is LQKENI. Trimming shortened V by 4 bases and J by 9 bases, and 16 bases separated the two germline ends. CDR3 residues: CASSLTTGGGPQHF. The CDR3 nucleotides are TGTGCCAGCTCACTGACGACAGGAGGGGGGCCCCAGCATTTT.

By proportion, this clone is medium-sized. This sample includes further DNA sequences coding for the same CDR3. The gene calls are TRBV18 and TRBJ2-7, with 10 bases fitting TRBD2. With V trimmed by 3 bases and J by 0 bases, 2 bases remained unmatched. Germline lookup yields CDR1 KGHSH and CDR2 LQKENI. The CDR3 totals 15 residues. The CDR3 coding sequence is TGTGCCAGCTCACCTGCTAGCGGGAGCTCCTACGAGCAGTACTTC. This translates into CASSPASGSSYEQYF.

The gene calls are TRBV19 and TRBJ2-5; D uncertain. The CDR3 spans 13 residues. CDR1 and CDR2 (germline): LNHDA, SQIVND (reference sequence). V was clipped by 8 bases and J by 4 bases, with 14 bases between them. The chain's CDR3 is CASGFGRLETQYF. CDR3 in DNA: TGTGCCAGTGGGTTTGGGCGCTTAGAGACCCAGTACTTC.

This sequence joins TRBV28 and TRBJ1-4; D perhaps matches TRBD1 (5 bases). This CDR3 has 14 residues. Deletions cut 8 bases from V and 1 base from J, with 11 bases between. CDR1 and CDR2 from the germline V gene are MDHEN and SYDVKM. The CDR3 loop reads CASGETVTNEKLFF. The CDR3, as DNA: TGTGCCAGCGGAGAGACAGTAACTAATGAAAAACTGTTTTTT.

The chain couples TRBV29-1 to TRBJ1-3; TRBD1 aligns across 7 bases. CDR3 length: 12 residues. CDR1 and CDR2 (germline): SQVTM, ANQGSEA. V dropped 7 bases and J dropped 4; count of bases not matched to a gene: 4. Here the CDR3 reads CSARQGGNTIYF. CDR3 nucleotides: TGCAGCGCAAGACAGGGAGGAAACACCATATATTTT. The entire variable domain, with the rest obtained from reference TRBV29-1 and TRBJ1-3, is as follows: SAVISQKPSRDICQRGTSLTIQCQVDSQVTMMFWYRQQPGQSLTLIATANQGSEATYESGFVIDKFPISRPNLTFSTLTVSNMSPEDSSIYLCSARQGGNTIYFGEGSWLTVV.

The chain combines TRBV28 with TRBJ2-7; tentatively, D is TRBD2 (6 bases). The V and J ends lost 2 bases and 1 base respectively, with 12 bases between them. The germline V gene has CDR1 MDHEN and CDR2 SYDVKM. The length of the CDR3 is 15 residues. CDR3 region: CASSLAGWVSYEQYF. The CDR3 DNA reads TGTGCCAGCAGTTTAGCGGGGTGGGTTTCCTACGAGCAGTACTTC. Full variable domain (rest looked up from reference TRBV28 and TRBJ2-7): DVKVTQSSRYLVKRTGEKVFLECVQDMDHENMFWYRQDPGLGLRLIYFSYDVKMKEKGDIPEGYSVSREKKERFSLILESASTNQTSMYLCASSLAGWVSYEQYFGPGTRLTVT.

The J gene is TRBJ2-5, the V gene TRBV5-1, with D possibly matching TRBD2 (6 bases). V was clipped by 4 bases and J by 4 bases, with 17 bases between them. The germline V gene encodes CDR1 SGHRS and CDR2 YFSETQ. The CDR3 is 15 amino acids. In nucleotides, the CDR3 is TGCGCCAGCAGCCCGGGAGTCGGCGGGTCAGAGACCCAGTACTTC. The encoded protein is CASSPGVGGSETQYF. Looking up the rest from reference TRBV5-1 and TRBJ2-5 gives the full variable domain: KAGVTQTPRYLIKTRGQQVTLSCSPISGHRSVSWYQQTPGQGLQFLFEYFSETQRNKGNFPGRFSGRQFSNSRSEMNVSTLELGDSALYLCASSPGVGGSETQYFGPGTRLLVL.

This clone appeared a few times. The chain uses TRBV30 and TRBJ1-2; 8 bases are shared with TRBD1. J was trimmed by 3 bases and V by 6 bases; bases with no gene match: 6. This CDR3 is built from 13 residues. The germline V gene encodes CDR1 GTSNPN and CDR2 SVGIG (reference sequence). The CDR3 coding sequence is TGTGCCTGCCCGGACAGGGTGGACTATGGCTACACCTTC. The encoded protein is CACPDRVDYGYTF.

This clone is medium-sized (0.01 to 0.1%) within its sample. The rearrangement uses TRBV11-3 and TRBJ1-1; no reliable D call. In germline, CDR1 is SGHNT, CDR2 YENEEA. V lost 5 bases, J lost 4 bases, and 17 bases lay in between. The CDR3 sequence is 15 residues long. The CDR3 sequence is CASSPSSGGRTEAFF. The CDR3, as DNA: TGTGCCAGCAGCCCCAGTTCCGGCGGGCGCACTGAAGCTTTCTTT.

The V call is TRBV23-1, the J call TRBJ2-5, with 8 bases fitting TRBD1. TRBV23-1 is sorted into the ORF group, with uncertain function. The CDR3 is 16 amino acids. V trimming: 3 bases; J trimming: 5 bases; junction bases outside the gene matches: 11. CDR3 protein: CASSHRQGNLVETQYF. The CDR3 DNA is TGCGCCAGCAGTCACCGACAGGGGAATCTGGTGGAGACCCAGTACTTC.

This clone is labeled medium-sized. The J gene is TRBJ2-1, the V gene TRBV11-3; D ambiguous. The CDR3 runs 15 residues. V was pared by 5 bases and J by 0 bases, with 11 bases between. The germline V gene encodes CDR1 SGHNT and CDR2 YENEEA. CDR3 bases: TGTGCCAGCAGCGACTCTCTGAGCTCCTACAATGAGCAGTTCTTC. The encoded protein is CASSDSLSSYNEQFF. Drawing the rest from reference TRBV11-3 and TRBJ2-1, the complete variable domain is EAGVVQSPRYKIIEKKQPVAFWCNPISGHNTLYWYLQNLGQGPELLIRYENEEAVDDSQLPKDRFSAERLKGVDSTLKIQPAELGDSAVYLCASSDSLSSYNEQFFGPGTRLTVL.